These 29 T cell receptor beta chains were sequenced from one sample in a study of OX40 agonist ivuxolimab in advanced cancers. Profiled with immunoSEQ multiplex PCR; TCRdb holds only in-frame clones, not every one. This sample has about 70,000 clones, with approximately 81% found just once. This sample comprised CD4+ or CD8+ T cells sorted from blood, obtained in a trial of the OX40 agonist ivuxolimab. These receptor sequences come from an adult with an advanced solid tumor such as melanoma, head and neck, liver or kidney cancer.

This chain links TRBV5-4 with TRBJ2-7; D gene uncertain. The CDR3 sequence is 13 residues long. V was shortened by 1 base and J by 5 bases, with 10 bases between the two germline ends. Germline loops: CDR1 SGHNT, CDR2 YYREEE (reference sequence). CDR3 DNA sequence: TGTGCCAGCAGCTTGATCCTAGTGAACGAGCAGTACTTC. This encodes CASSLILVNEQYF. The full variable domain, its missing parts supplied by reference TRBV5-4 and TRBJ2-7, is ETGVTQSPTHLIKTRGQQVTLRCSSQSGHNTVSWYQQALGQGPQFIFQYYREEENGRGNFPPRFSGLQFPNYSSELNVNALELDDSALYLCASSLILVNEQYFGPGTRLTVT.

The V and J genes are TRBV19 and TRBJ2-7; possible D gene TRBD1, 5 bases. The CDR3 is 14 residues long. Per the germline V gene, CDR1 is LNHDA and CDR2 is SQIVND (reference sequence). The V gene lost 6 bases and the J gene lost 0 bases, with 12 bases spanning the gap. In DNA, the CDR3 is TGTGCCAGTAGCCTTCAGGGAAACTCCTACGAGCAGTACTTC. Its protein product is CASSLQGNSYEQYF.

This chain joins TRBV30 and TRBJ1-1, with D perhaps matching TRBD1 (6 bases). The ends were cut back, 3 bases at V and 5 bases at J, with 13 bases in the middle. This CDR3 spans 13 amino acids. The germline V gene encodes CDR1 GTSNPN and CDR2 SVGIG (reference sequence). The CDR3 protein is CAWSGGPGTEAFF. DNA of the CDR3: TGTGCCTGGAGCGGGGGGCCGGGGACTGAAGCTTTCTTT.

The chain has TRBV7-3 and TRBJ1-6, with D unclear. Trimming shortened V by 1 base and J by 2 bases, and 3 bases separated the two germline ends. The CDR3 is made up of 14 amino acids. Germline CDR1 SGHTA, CDR2 FQGTGA. Written as DNA, the CDR3 is TGTGCCAGCAGCTTAAGTCCCTATAATTCACCCCTCCACTTT. Its translation: CASSLSPYNSPLHF. The full variable domain, with the rest looked up from reference TRBV7-3 and TRBJ1-6, is GAGVSQTPSNKVTEKGKYVELRCDPISGHTALYWYRQSLGQGPEFLIYFQGTGAADDSGLPNDRFFAVRPEGSVSTLKIQRTERGDSAVYLCASSLSPYNSPLHFGNGTRLTVT.

This chain links TRBV6-6 with TRBJ1-4, with TRBD1 matching 7 bases. The V segment lost 4 bases and the J segment 5 bases; nucleotides outside the gene matches: 4. The CDR3 spans 14 residues. The V gene's germline CDR1 is MNHNY and CDR2 SVGAGI (reference sequence). The CDR3 nucleotides are TGTGCCAGCAGTTTTACAGGGGTAAATGAAAAACTGTTTTTT. Protein: CASSFTGVNEKLFF.

The chain couples TRBV10-3 to TRBJ1-6; TRBD1 matches at 8 bases. This CDR3 is built from 13 residues. J was trimmed by 7 bases and V by 11 bases; bases with no gene match: 7. Germline assignment: CDR1 ENHRY and CDR2 SYGVKD. The CDR3 nucleotides read TGTGCCGCCAGAGGACAGGGCAATTCACCCCTCCACTTT. Residues: CAARGQGNSPLHF.

The V call is TRBV4-1, the J call TRBJ2-7; tentative D call: TRBD1 (6 bases). CDR3 length equals 13 residues. The ends were cut back, 5 bases at V and 2 bases at J, with 10 bases in the middle. Germline V gene sequence: CDR1 MGHRA, CDR2 YSYEKL. The CDR3 DNA reads TGCGCCAGCAGCTACAGGGTGCCCTACGAGCAGTACTTC. Translating it yields CASSYRVPYEQYF.

The chain employs TRBV25-1 and TRBJ1-1, with TRBD1 as a possible D gene (5 bases). The germline V gene encodes CDR1 MGHDK and CDR2 SYGVNS. V was clipped by 4 bases and J by 1 base, with 16 bases between them. CDR3 length: 16 amino acids. The CDR3 region is CASSGPGAATNTEAFF. The CDR3, as DNA: TGTGCCAGCAGTGGTCCCGGGGCAGCAACGAACACTGAAGCTTTCTTT.

On this clone: Distinct nucleotide sequences in the sample also encode this CDR3. This chain links TRBV18 with TRBJ1-1, with D unclear. CDR1 and CDR2 from the germline V gene are KGHSH and LQKENI. There are 12 residues in the CDR3. The V end lost 6 bases, the J end lost 4 bases, and 9 bases lay between the germline ends. CDR3 loop: CASSSGSTEAFF. CDR3 bases: TGTGCCAGCTCCTCGGGGTCCACTGAAGCTTTCTTT. The whole variable domain, filled in from reference TRBV18 and TRBJ1-1, reads NAGVMQNPRHLVRRRGQEARLRCSPMKGHSHVYWYRQLPEEGLKFMVYLQKENIIDESGMPKERFSAEFPKEGPSILRIQQVVRGDSAAYFCASSSGSTEAFFGQGTRLTVV.

This sequence joins TRBV10-3 and TRBJ2-7; the match to TRBD2 covers 8 bases. J was trimmed by 5 bases and V by 9 bases; bases with no gene match: 6. The CDR3 is 12 residues long. The germline gives CDR1 ENHRY, CDR2 SYGVKD. CDR3 coding DNA: TGTGCCATTCGGGGGGGAAGTGACGAGCAGTACTTC. Its protein is CAIRGGSDEQYF.

The genes are TRBV4-3 and TRBJ1-5; TRBD1 agrees at 7 bases. There are 14 residues in the CDR3. From germline, CDR1 is LGHNA and CDR2 YSLEER. With V trimmed by 6 bases and J by 5 bases, 7 bases remained unmatched. The CDR3 DNA is TGCGCCAGCAGTCCGGGACAGCTTTATCAGCCCCAGCATTTT. It is translated as CASSPGQLYQPQHF.

The chain uses TRBV19 and TRBJ1-2; D is unresolved. V lost 8 bases to trimming and J lost 2 bases, with 9 bases between them. Germline V CDR1 and CDR2: LNHDA, SQIVND (reference sequence). The CDR3 runs 12 residues. CDR3 in DNA: TGTGCCAGTTGGACGGGGAACTATGGCTACACCTTC. Protein sequence: CASWTGNYGYTF.

The rearrangement joins TRBV7-2 to TRBJ1-2, with D perhaps matching TRBD1 (6 bases). Trimming left V 5 bases short and J 0 bases short, with 22 bases between. The CDR3 spans 18 residues. Germline loops: CDR1 SGHTA, CDR2 FQGNSA. CDR3 sequence: CASSRFIPGQSPNYGYTF. CDR3 DNA sequence: TGTGCCAGCAGCCGATTTATCCCTGGACAGTCTCCTAACTATGGCTACACCTTC. Using reference TRBV7-2 and TRBJ1-2 for the parts outside the CDR3, the full variable domain is GAGVSQSPSNKVTEKGKDVELRCDPISGHTALYWYRQSLGQGLEFLIYFQGNSAPDKSGLPSDRFSAERTGGSVSTLTIQRTQQEDSAVYLCASSRFIPGQSPNYGYTFGSGTRLTVV.

The V gene is TRBV6-5, the J gene TRBJ1-4; a possible D gene is TRBD1 (6 bases). V lost 3 bases to trimming and J lost 3 bases, with 8 bases between them. In germline, CDR1 is MNHEY, CDR2 SVGAGI. The CDR3 sequence is 14 residues long. The CDR3 loop is CASSYHRANEKLFF. For the CDR3, the DNA is TGTGCCAGCAGTTATCACAGGGCTAATGAAAAACTGTTTTTT.

The chain carries TRBV27 and TRBJ1-2, with a weak D call TRBD1 (5 bases). Germline CDR1 MNHEY, CDR2 SMNVEV (reference sequence). Deletions cut 4 bases from V and 6 bases from J, with 15 bases between. The CDR3 loop spans 14 amino acids. Here the CDR3 reads CASSSDIRWNGYTF. DNA of the CDR3: TGTGCCAGCAGTTCGGACATTCGGTGGAATGGCTACACCTTC.

The CDR3 DNA is TGTGCCAGTAGTATTGCCCCGCCCTACGAGCAGTACTTC. This gives the protein CASSIAPPYEQYF. The chain links TRBV19 to TRBJ2-7, with D uncertain. Deletions cut 3 bases from V and 2 bases from J, with 8 bases between. There are 13 residues in the CDR3. Germline loops: CDR1 LNHDA, CDR2 SQIVND (reference sequence).

The rearrangement links TRBV7-2 to TRBJ1-2; weak D call: TRBD1 (6 bases). Germline V lookup: CDR1 SGHTA, CDR2 FQGNSA. Trimming cost V 5 bases and J 6 bases, with 16 bases left between them. The CDR3 runs to 14 residues. This CDR3 reads CASSLEWGRDGYTF. The CDR3 DNA reads TGTGCCAGCAGCCTCGAGTGGGGGCGGGATGGCTACACCTTC. The full variable domain, with the rest looked up from reference TRBV7-2 and TRBJ1-2, is GAGVSQSPSNKVTEKGKDVELRCDPISGHTALYWYRQSLGQGLEFLIYFQGNSAPDKSGLPSDRFSAERTGGSVSTLTIQRTQQEDSAVYLCASSLEWGRDGYTFGSGTRLTVV.

This clone appeared many times. The J gene is TRBJ1-5, the V gene TRBV2, with 11 bases matching TRBD1. Germline V gene data show CDR1 as SNHLY and CDR2 as FYNNEI. The J segment lost 5 bases and the V segment lost 6 bases, leaving 3 bases of the junction unmatched. The CDR3 is 14 amino acids. DNA of the CDR3: TGTGCCAGCAGGGACAGGGGGCCGCATCAGCCCCAGCATTTT. It yields the protein CASRDRGPHQPQHF. Full variable domain (rest looked up from reference TRBV2 and TRBJ1-5): EPEVTQTPSHQVTQMGQEVILRCVPISNHLYFYWYRQILGQKVEFLVSFYNNEISEKSEIFDDQFSVERPDGSNFTLKIRSTKLEDSAMYFCASRDRGPHQPQHFGDGTRLSIL.

The rearrangement uses TRBV25-1 and TRBJ2-6, with D unclear. Trimming took 2 bases from V and 2 from J, leaving 1 base between them. CDR1 and CDR2 from the germline V gene are MGHDK and SYGVNS. The length of the CDR3 is 13 residues. DNA of the CDR3: TGTGCCAGCAGTGAAGCTGGGGCCAACGTCCTGACTTTC. Its translation is CASSEAGANVLTF.

The chain has TRBV5-6 and TRBJ2-5; 8 bases match TRBD1. Gene TRBJ2-7 matches the end of the DNA better, so the J call may be wrong. Germline CDR1 SGHDT, CDR2 YYEEEE. The CDR3 extends over 15 amino acids. The CDR3: CASSLVRGPPYEQYF. The CDR3 DNA reads TGTGCCAGCAGCTTGGTCAGGGGGCCACCTTACGAGCAGTACTTC.

V usage is TRBV10-3 and J usage is TRBJ1-4, with D uncertain. V was cut by 2 bases and J by 8 bases, with 6 bases left in between. The CDR3 runs 12 residues. CDR1 ENHRY and CDR2 SYGVKD come from the germline V gene. In nucleotides, the CDR3 is TGTGCCATCAGTGAGACGGGGGAAAAACTGTTTTTT. Translated: CAISETGEKLFF.

The V and J genes are TRBV19 and TRBJ2-5; 8 bases fit TRBD2. The CDR3 contains 16 residues. Trimming took 2 bases from V and 0 from J; bases not matched to a gene: 5. Germline assignment: CDR1 LNHDA and CDR2 SQIVND (reference sequence). CDR3 DNA sequence: TGTGCCAGTAGTATACTTGGTAGCGGGGACCAAGAGACCCAGTACTTC. Protein product: CASSILGSGDQETQYF.

V is TRBV5-1 and J is TRBJ2-2, with D unclear. Germline-derived CDR1 and CDR2 are SGHRS and YFSETQ. The V end was cut by 0 bases, the J end by 1 base, with 10 bases between. The CDR3 loop spans 16 amino acids. CDR3 in DNA: TGCGCCAGCAGCTTGGCGGGCAACCTGAACACCGGGGAGCTGTTTTTT. It codes for CASSLAGNLNTGELFF.

This chain links TRBV7-2 with TRBJ1-1; D gene uncertain. The CDR3 is 11 amino acids. V was shortened by 5 bases and J by 8 bases, with 9 bases between the two germline ends. Per germline, CDR1 SGHTA and CDR2 FQGNSA. The CDR3 here is CASSVDSEAFF. The DNA of the CDR3 is TGTGCCAGCAGCGTGGACTCCGAAGCTTTCTTT.

This clone was detected only once. The rearrangement links TRBV19 to TRBJ2-1, with D possibly TRBD1 on 6 matching bases. The V end was cut by 1 base, the J end by 2 bases, with 9 bases between. The CDR3 is 15 amino acids. Germline V gene lookup returns CDR1 LNHDA and CDR2 SQIVND (reference sequence). CDR3 protein: CASSIAQGTYNEQFF. The CDR3, as DNA: TGTGCCAGTAGTATAGCCCAGGGGACCTACAATGAGCAGTTCTTC.

The V gene is TRBV6-1, the J gene TRBJ2-5; no reliable D call. CDR1 MNHNS and CDR2 SASEGT come from the germline V gene. The CDR3 runs to 15 residues. V was clipped by 6 bases and J by 2 bases, with 16 bases between them. CDR3 DNA sequence: TGTGCCAGCAGCCCGAACCTAGGTTTTCAAGAGACCCAGTACTTC. Translating it yields CASSPNLGFQETQYF.

The chain recombines TRBV9 with TRBJ1-5; unclear D gene. This CDR3 is 18 amino acids long. Germline CDR1 is SGDLS and CDR2 is YYNGEE. V lost 0 bases and J 0 bases, leaving 16 bases between the germline ends. CDR3 DNA sequence: TGTGCCAGCAGCGTAGATAAGGGCAGACGAAATAGCAATCAGCCCCAGCATTTT. It translates to CASSVDKGRRNSNQPQHF. Based on the CDR3 plus reference TRBV9 and TRBJ1-5, the full variable domain is DSGVTQTPKHLITATGQRVTLRCSPRSGDLSVYWYQQSLDQGLQFLIQYYNGEERAKGNILERFSAQQFPDLHSELNLSSLELGDSALYFCASSVDKGRRNSNQPQHFGDGTRLSIL.

This chain links TRBV7-9 with TRBJ2-2; maybe TRBD2 (6 bases). CDR1 and CDR2 (germline): SEHNR, FQNEAQ (reference sequence). This CDR3 is 15 amino acids long. With 3 bases removed from V and 4 bases from J, the gap between germline ends came to 12 bases. CDR3 nucleotides: TGTGCCAGCAGCTTGATGGCTAGCGCCACCGGGGAGCTGTTTTTT. As protein: CASSLMASATGELFF. Full variable domain (rest looked up from reference TRBV7-9 and TRBJ2-2): DTGVSQNPRHKITKRGQNVTFRCDPISEHNRLYWYRQTLGQGPEFLTYFQNEAQLEKSRLLSDRFSAERPKGSFSTLEIQRTEQGDSAMYLCASSLMASATGELFFGEGSRLTVL.

The gene calls are TRBV10-3 and TRBJ1-1; a weak D match, TRBD1 (6 bases). Germline-derived CDR1 and CDR2 are ENHRY and SYGVKD. CDR3 length: 14 amino acids. V lost 4 bases and J 1 base, leaving 10 bases between the germline ends. CDR3 coding DNA: TGTGCCATCAGTGGTGGGGGGCGGAACACTGAAGCTTTCTTT. Translating gives CAISGGGRNTEAFF.